One sample yielded the 32 T cell receptor beta chains listed below, sequenced in a study of PD-1 blockade in classical Hodgkin lymphoma. Every patient had relapsed following autologous stem cell transplantation, and cohorts differed in brentuximab vedotin exposure. Profiling relied on immunoSEQ multiplex PCR, and the TCRdb table lists in-frame clones only, not all of them. Of tens of thousands of clones in the sample, roughly 80% were seen once. The sample in question was peripheral blood mononuclear cells (PBMCs), obtained before the second cycle of nivolumab. These receptors were taken from a human donor with classical Hodgkin lymphoma.

Only one count was recorded for this clone. The chain employs TRBV7-6 and TRBJ2-7; 12 bases map to TRBD2. This CDR3 is built from 15 residues. V lost 5 bases and J lost 3; bases outside the gene matches: 5. Germline-derived CDR1 and CDR2 are SGHVS and FNYEAQ. The CDR3 DNA reads TGTGCCAGCAGCCCGGGACTAGCGGGTGACTACGAGCAGTACTTC. Protein product: CASSPGLAGDYEQYF.

The rearrangement joins TRBV7-2 to TRBJ2-3; possible D gene TRBD2, 6 bases. V dropped 3 bases and J dropped 5 bases, with 21 bases sitting between them. The CDR3 covers 17 residues. Germline values: CDR1 SGHTA, CDR2 FQGNSA. The CDR3, as DNA: TGTGCCAGCAGCTTTTCGGTACCCGGGACTTTGGGAGATACGCAGTATTTT. This translates into CASSFSVPGTLGDTQYF.

In this sample, this clone turned up a few times. J is TRBJ1-5 and V is TRBV4-2, with D uncertain. Trimming removed 0 bases from V and 1 base from J, with 7 bases in between. Germline CDR1 reads LGHNA; CDR2 reads YNFKEQ. The CDR3 loop spans 15 amino acids. The CDR3 DNA sequence: TGTGCCAGCAGCCAAGAACAGCTAAGCAATCAGCCCCAGCATTTT. It is translated as CASSQEQLSNQPQHF.

The rearrangement uses TRBV11-2 and TRBJ2-1; 7 bases line up with TRBD1. With V trimmed by 5 bases and J by 5 bases, 6 bases remained unmatched. This CDR3 spans 14 amino acids. Germline V CDR1 and CDR2: SGHAT, FQNNGV. CDR3 DNA sequence: TGTGCCAGCAGCCAGACAGGGATTAACAATGAGCAGTTCTTC. Its protein is CASSQTGINNEQFF.

This clone was detected only a few times. The chain couples TRBV2 to TRBJ1-1, with D possibly matching TRBD1 (6 bases). The V gene's germline CDR1 is SNHLY and CDR2 FYNNEI. Trimming stripped 6 bases from V and 1 base from J, with 9 bases between. The CDR3 covers 13 residues. Here the CDR3 DNA reads TGTGCCAGCAGCAGGACAGCGAACACTGAAGCTTTCTTT. Residues: CASSRTANTEAFF.

This rearrangement joins TRBV5-1 to TRBJ2-3; no firm D call. Germline CDR1 is SGHRS and CDR2 is YFSETQ. The CDR3 has 14 amino acids. Trimming shortened V by 0 bases and J by 1 base, and 6 bases separated the two germline ends. The CDR3 loop is CASSLGTGTDTQYF. The CDR3 DNA is TGCGCCAGCAGCTTGGGAACAGGCACAGATACGCAGTATTTT. The full variable domain, in which reference TRBV5-1 and TRBJ2-3 provide the parts outside the CDR3, is KAGVTQTPRYLIKTRGQQVTLSCSPISGHRSVSWYQQTPGQGLQFLFEYFSETQRNKGNFPGRFSGRQFSNSRSEMNVSTLELGDSALYLCASSLGTGTDTQYFGPGTRLTVL.

The chain has TRBV29-1 and TRBJ2-2; D may be TRBD1 or TRBD2 (5 bases each). The CDR3 length is 11 residues. Germline CDR1 is SQVTM and CDR2 is ANQGSEA. V was cut by 7 bases and J by 5 bases, with 8 bases left in between. The CDR3: CSAEGTGELFF. The CDR3 DNA reads TGCAGCGCCGAGGGGACCGGGGAGCTGTTTTTT.

This chain connects TRBV27 to TRBJ1-3, with a tentative D call TRBD1 (6 bases). The germline V gene encodes CDR1 MNHEY and CDR2 SMNVEV (reference sequence). V shed 5 bases and J shed 0 bases, with 20 bases lying between them. The CDR3 sequence is 18 residues long. The DNA of the CDR3 is TGTGCCAGCAGTCCCCACCCGACAGGAGCAAACTCTGGAAACACCATATATTTT. This codes for CASSPHPTGANSGNTIYF.

The chain combines TRBV7-9 with TRBJ2-5; 7 bases fit TRBD2. Germline assignment: CDR1 SEHNR and CDR2 FQNEAQ (reference sequence). The trim removed 4 bases at V and 5 bases at J, leaving 13 bases unmatched. This CDR3 is built from 16 residues. CDR3: CASSSSGEAGRETQYF. The CDR3 DNA sequence: TGTGCCAGCAGCTCCTCGGGGGAGGCCGGGAGGGAGACCCAGTACTTC.

This clone appeared a few times. The chain links TRBV27 to TRBJ1-6; 8 nucleotides align to TRBD1. This CDR3 has 15 amino acids. V shed 5 bases and J 7 bases; nucleotides not matched to a gene: 7. Germline V gene sequence: CDR1 MNHEY, CDR2 SMNVEV (reference sequence). The CDR3 DNA is TGTGCCAGCAGTCGAGGGCGACAGGGGAATTCACCCCTCCACTTT. Protein product: CASSRGRQGNSPLHF.

As DNA, the CDR3 is TGCAGCGTAGCGGACAGCACAGATACGCAGTATTTT. Protein sequence: CSVADSTDTQYF. The V gene is TRBV29-1, the J gene TRBJ2-3; weak D call: TRBD2 (5 bases). Trimming removed 6 bases at V and 0 bases at J, with 7 bases between. The germline gives CDR1 SQVTM, CDR2 ANQGSEA. This CDR3 is 12 amino acids long.

This sequence joins TRBV29-1 and TRBJ2-7; D assignment may be TRBD1 or TRBD2 (5 bases each). Germline CDR1 reads SQVTM; CDR2 reads ANQGSEA. V gave up 4 bases and J gave up 2 bases, with 18 bases separating them. The CDR3 sequence is 15 residues long. CDR3 region: CSVGGRIGAAYEQYF. Here the CDR3 DNA reads TGCAGCGTTGGGGGACGGATTGGCGCCGCCTACGAGCAGTACTTC.

The chain combines TRBV7-9 with TRBJ2-2; D not certain. CDR1 is SEHNR and CDR2 is FQNEAQ in the germline V gene (reference sequence). V dropped 6 bases and J dropped 3 bases, with 8 bases sitting between them. This CDR3 has 13 residues. In DNA form, the CDR3 reads TGTGCCAGCAGTCCTTATTACACCGGGGAGCTGTTTTTT. Translating it yields CASSPYYTGELFF.

The chain carries TRBV5-1 and TRBJ1-2; D is ambiguous. V was clipped by 0 bases and J by 3 bases, with 3 bases between them. From germline, CDR1 is SGHRS and CDR2 YFSETQ. The CDR3 has 12 residues. CDR3 region: CASSLGDYGYTF. In nucleotides, the CDR3 is TGCGCCAGCAGCTTGGGAGACTATGGCTACACCTTC.

The chain employs TRBV19 and TRBJ2-3; D is perhaps TRBD1 (5 bases). CDR1 and CDR2 (germline): LNHDA, SQIVND (reference sequence). Trimming left V 5 bases short and J 4 bases short, with 10 bases between. This CDR3 has 13 amino acids. The CDR3 DNA is TGTGCCAGTAGTGCCCCAGGGCCAGATACGCAGTATTTT. Its protein product is CASSAPGPDTQYF. The entire variable domain, with the rest obtained from reference TRBV19 and TRBJ2-3, is as follows: DGGITQSPKYLFRKEGQNVTLSCEQNLNHDAMYWYRQDPGQGLRLIYYSQIVNDFQKGDIAEGYSVSREKKESFPLTVTSAQKNPTAFYLCASSAPGPDTQYFGPGTRLTVL.

V is TRBV9 and J is TRBJ2-1; 11 bases align to TRBD2. The germline CDR1 and CDR2 sequences are SGDLS and YYNGEE. Germline trimming cut 4 bases from V and 0 bases from J; bases unmatched to any gene: 6. The CDR3 extends over 17 amino acids. The DNA for the CDR3 is TGTGCCAGCAGCACACGACTAGCGGGGAGCTCCTACAATGAGCAGTTCTTC. Residues: CASSTRLAGSSYNEQFF.

J is TRBJ1-4 and V is TRBV5-6; D unresolved. There are 15 residues in the CDR3. With 0 bases removed from V and 0 bases from J, the gap between germline ends came to 6 bases. In germline, CDR1 is SGHDT, CDR2 YYEEEE. CDR3 amino acids: CASSLASTTNEKLFF. The CDR3 DNA follows: TGTGCCAGCAGCTTGGCCAGTACAACTAATGAAAAACTGTTTTTT.

V gene TRBV19 combines with J gene TRBJ1-5, with TRBD1 as a possible D gene (5 bases). The V end was cut by 7 bases, the J end by 7 bases, with 17 bases between. CDR3 length: 14 amino acids. CDR1 and CDR2 (germline): LNHDA, SQIVND (reference sequence). In DNA, the CDR3 is TGTGCCAGTATCAAGCGGGGGGGAGGACAGCCCCAGCATTTT. Translating it yields CASIKRGGGQPQHF.

The chain links TRBV19 to TRBJ2-5; 8 bases are a match to TRBD1. This CDR3 comprises 12 residues. Germline CDR1 and CDR2: LNHDA and SQIVND (reference sequence). The ends lost 6 bases at V and 4 bases at J; junction bases unmatched: 1. The CDR3 here is CASRQGGETQYF. DNA of the CDR3: TGTGCCAGTAGACAGGGGGGAGAGACCCAGTACTTC.

The rearrangement uses TRBV5-6 and TRBJ2-1, with TRBD1 matching over 7 bases. The germline CDR1 and CDR2 sequences are SGHDT and YYEEEE. The CDR3 contains 16 residues. V gave up 4 bases and J gave up 3 bases; unmatched junction bases: 10. The CDR3 here is CASSPGGTAVYNEQFF. Here the CDR3 DNA reads TGTGCCAGCAGCCCGGGTGGGACAGCCGTCTACAATGAGCAGTTCTTC.

V and J are TRBV5-6 and TRBJ2-7, with 8 bases fitting TRBD1. V lost 4 bases, J lost 5 bases, and 11 bases stayed unmatched. Germline V CDR1 and CDR2: SGHDT, YYEEEE. This CDR3 comprises 15 residues. The CDR3 loop is CASSPRGRGLDEQYF. CDR3 nucleotides: TGTGCCAGCAGCCCAAGGGGCAGGGGGCTCGACGAGCAGTACTTC.

V usage is TRBV19 and J usage is TRBJ1-1; 10 bases are shared with TRBD1. Germline V CDR1 and CDR2: LNHDA, SQIVND (reference sequence). V lost 4 bases, J lost 7 bases, and 9 bases stayed unmatched. CDR3 length: 15 residues. The CDR3 DNA reads as TGTGCCAGTAGTACCGGGACAGGGGTGATTTTTGAAGCTTTCTTT. This translates into CASSTGTGVIFEAFF. Full variable domain (outside the CDR3, taken from reference TRBV19 and TRBJ1-1): DGGITQSPKYLFRKEGQNVTLSCEQNLNHDAMYWYRQDPGQGLRLIYYSQIVNDFQKGDIAEGYSVSREKKESFPLTVTSAQKNPTAFYLCASSTGTGVIFEAFFGQGTRLTVV.

This chain connects TRBV27 to TRBJ2-7, with 8 bases matching TRBD1. Per the germline V gene, CDR1 is MNHEY and CDR2 is SMNVEV (reference sequence). The CDR3 consists of 17 residues. V trimming: 3 bases; J trimming: 0 bases; junction bases outside the gene matches: 10. CDR3 coding DNA: TGTGCCAGCAGTTTTTTGGGGACAGGAAGGAGCTCCTACGAGCAGTACTTC. Protein: CASSFLGTGRSSYEQYF.

The gene calls are TRBV7-9 and TRBJ1-1; D is ambiguous. The CDR3 runs to 12 residues. Germline CDR1 reads SEHNR; CDR2 reads FQNEAQ (reference sequence). V was clipped by 0 bases and J by 4 bases, with 3 bases between them. The DNA for the CDR3 is TGTGCCAGCAGCTTAGCCTCCACTGAAGCTTTCTTT. Amino acids: CASSLASTEAFF.

This clone was seen once. The chain couples TRBV5-8 to TRBJ2-1, with 14 bases aligning to TRBD2. The ends lost 4 bases at V and 7 bases at J; junction bases unmatched: 4. Per the germline V gene, CDR1 is SGHTS and CDR2 is YDEGEE. The CDR3 extends over 15 amino acids. The CDR3 is CASSAGTSGGNEQFF. CDR3 DNA: TGTGCCAGCAGCGCCGGGACTAGCGGGGGAAATGAGCAGTTCTTC.

The genes are TRBV15 and TRBJ2-1; 10 nucleotides match TRBD2. This CDR3 is 16 amino acids long. Germline V gene lookup returns CDR1 LNHNV and CDR2 YYDKDF (reference sequence). V was pared by 5 bases and J by 7 bases, with 11 bases of the junction left unmatched. CDR3 residues: CATSGPAGGPGNEQFF. The CDR3 DNA reads TGTGCCACCAGCGGACCAGCGGGGGGGCCTGGGAATGAGCAGTTCTTC.

The chain combines TRBV7-2 with TRBJ1-4; 8 bases map to TRBD1. This CDR3 contains 13 residues. The J segment lost 10 bases and the V segment lost 4 bases, leaving 5 bases of the junction unmatched. Germline V gives CDR1 SGHTA, CDR2 FQGNSA. CDR3: CASSSGQVGKLFF. The CDR3 DNA is TGTGCCAGCAGCTCGGGACAGGTTGGAAAACTGTTTTTT.

This chain joins TRBV5-4 and TRBJ2-3, with a weak D call TRBD2 (6 bases). Germline assignment: CDR1 SGHNT and CDR2 YYREEE (reference sequence). Trimming removed 0 bases at V and 3 bases at J, with 11 bases between. There are 15 residues in the CDR3. The CDR3 region has the DNA TGTGCCAGCAGCTTGGGACTAGTCTCAACAGATACGCAGTATTTT. Protein: CASSLGLVSTDTQYF.

This chain uses TRBV6-1 with TRBJ2-5, with unresolved D. Per germline, CDR1 MNHNS and CDR2 SASEGT. The ends were cut back, 2 bases at V and 2 bases at J, with 9 bases in the middle. The CDR3 has 14 amino acids. CDR3: CASSEPPAQETQYF. In DNA form, the CDR3 reads TGTGCCAGCAGTGAACCACCAGCGCAAGAGACCCAGTACTTC.

This rearrangement joins TRBV6-5 to TRBJ1-2; possible D gene TRBD1, 5 bases. Trimming cost V 2 bases and J 0 bases, with 7 bases left between them. The CDR3 contains 14 residues. The germline V gene encodes CDR1 MNHEY and CDR2 SVGAGI. The chain's CDR3 is CASSYAGPNYGYTF. The DNA of the CDR3 is TGTGCCAGCAGTTACGCAGGGCCTAACTATGGCTACACCTTC.

The rearrangement links TRBV5-4 to TRBJ2-7; D may be TRBD1 (6 bases). The CDR3 sequence is 15 residues long. Looked up from germline, CDR1 is SGHNT and CDR2 is YYREEE (reference sequence). Trimming removed 3 bases at V and 3 bases at J, with 16 bases between. CDR3 loop: CASSSLWGPNYEQYF. The CDR3 region has the DNA TGTGCCAGCAGCTCCCTGTGGGGGCCGAACTACGAGCAGTACTTC.

The chain recombines TRBV5-1 with TRBJ1-6, with TRBD1 identical over 8 bases. V lost 4 bases, J lost 5 bases, and 2 bases stayed unmatched. From germline, CDR1 is SGHRS and CDR2 YFSETQ. There are 14 residues in the CDR3. CDR3: CASSLQGDNSPLHF. CDR3 nucleotide sequence: TGCGCCAGCAGCCTACAGGGGGATAATTCACCCCTCCACTTT.